These T cell receptor beta chains were read from a single sample in a study of T-cell memory formation after mild COVID-19. TCRdb recomputed calls from the 5' RACE reads with MiXCR, one row per CDR3 protein. In the table there are 40,000 to 45,000 distinct CDR3 sequences, 7.3% of which are singletons. Material: PBMCs or a T cell subset sorted from them (not recorded which). All receptors come from a young man who had mild COVID-19 (a few samples of this study predate the infection). Cell type and time point are not known. The CDR3 runs from the conserved cysteine through the conserved F or W. A D gene is named only where the DNA matches it firmly. A clone size is listed for some rows: how often the clone was seen (once, few, many), or a class if it is expanded.

DNA | CDR3 | J | V | size | D
TGCGCCAGCAGCCAAGATAATTGGACAGGGGTTGAAAAACTGTTTTTT | CASSQDNWTGVEKLFF | TRBJ1-4 | TRBV4-1 | few | TRBD1
TGCGCCAGCAGCCAGGGAAGCGGGGATCAAGAGACCCAGTACTTC | CASSQGSGDQETQYF | TRBJ2-5 | TRBV4-1 | many | TRBD2
TGTGCCAGCAGCTTAGGCCGCTTCCGCGGTTATGAGCAGTTCTTC | CASSLGRFRGYEQFF | TRBJ2-1 | TRBV7-9 | few | .
TGTGCCAGCAGTCTCCCCGGGACTCCAGGTAGCACAGATACGCAGTATTTT | CASSLPGTPGSTDTQYF | TRBJ2-3 | TRBV12-3/TRBV12-4 | many | .
TGTGCCAGCAGTTTGACAGGGGACTCACCCCTCCACTTT | CASSLTGDSPLHF | TRBJ1-6 | TRBV12-3/TRBV12-4 | few | TRBD1
TGTGCCAGCAGCGTAGGACTAGCGGGGACCGCCGGCCAAGAGACCCAGTACTTC | CASSVGLAGTAGQETQYF | TRBJ2-5 | TRBV9 | many | TRBD2
TGTGCCAGCAGTTTCCCCGGGGCAACTAATGAAAAACTGTTTTTT | CASSFPGATNEKLFF | TRBJ1-4 | TRBV12-3/TRBV12-4 | . | .
TGTGCCAGCAGCTTATATTCCAGGGGAAATGAGCAGTTCTTC | CASSLYSRGNEQFF | TRBJ2-1 | TRBV7-3 | many | .
TGTGCCAGCAGTGCAGGGTCCGGCTATGGCTACACCTTC | CASSAGSGYGYTF | TRBJ1-2 | TRBV2 | . | .
TGTGCCAGCCGGATGACCGGCGCTGGGGCCAACGTCCTGACTTTC | CASRMTGAGANVLTF | TRBJ2-6 | TRBV2 | . | .
TGTGCCAGCAGTTTATCTTTTCTAGCGCAGAACGGGGAGCTGTTTTTT | CASSLSFLAQNGELFF | TRBJ2-2 | TRBV28 | . | .
TGTGCCAGCAGCTTAGCTCCCCCACAAGAGACCCAGTACTTC | CASSLAPPQETQYF | TRBJ2-5 | TRBV7-2 | many | .
TGCGCCAGCAGCCAAGAGATGGCGTGGGAGGGTGGCTACACCTTC | CASSQEMAWEGGYTF | TRBJ1-2 | TRBV4-3 | few | .
TGTGCCAGCAGCTTAGCGCCGAGCGATACGCAGTATTTT | CASSLAPSDTQYF | TRBJ2-3 | TRBV7-9 | . | .
TGCGCCAGCAGCTTTGGTGCGGGGGGACACTATCAAGAGACCCAGTACTTC | CASSFGAGGHYQETQYF | TRBJ2-5 | TRBV5-1 | . | TRBD2
TGTGCCAGCAGTTACTCGAGGGGACAGCAAGAGACCCAGTACTTC | CASSYSRGQQETQYF | TRBJ2-5 | TRBV6-2/TRBV6-3 | few | TRBD1